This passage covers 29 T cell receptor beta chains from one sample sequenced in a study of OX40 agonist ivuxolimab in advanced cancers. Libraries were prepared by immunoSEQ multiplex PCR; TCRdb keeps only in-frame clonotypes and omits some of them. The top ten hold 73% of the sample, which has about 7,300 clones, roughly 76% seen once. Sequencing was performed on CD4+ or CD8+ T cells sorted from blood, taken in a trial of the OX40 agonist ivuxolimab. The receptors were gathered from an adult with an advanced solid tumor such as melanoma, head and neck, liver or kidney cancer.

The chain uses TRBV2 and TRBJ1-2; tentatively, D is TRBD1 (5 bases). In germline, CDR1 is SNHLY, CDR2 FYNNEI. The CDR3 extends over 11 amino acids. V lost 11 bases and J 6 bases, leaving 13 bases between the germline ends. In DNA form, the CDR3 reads TGTGCCCGGGACTGTCGACATGGCTACACCTTC. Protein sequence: CARDCRHGYTF. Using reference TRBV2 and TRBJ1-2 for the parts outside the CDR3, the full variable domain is EPEVTQTPSHQVTQMGQEVILRCVPISNHLYFYWYRQILGQKVEFLVSFYNNEISEKSEIFDDQFSVERPDGSNFTLKIRSTKLEDSAMYFCARDCRHGYTFGSGTRLTVV.

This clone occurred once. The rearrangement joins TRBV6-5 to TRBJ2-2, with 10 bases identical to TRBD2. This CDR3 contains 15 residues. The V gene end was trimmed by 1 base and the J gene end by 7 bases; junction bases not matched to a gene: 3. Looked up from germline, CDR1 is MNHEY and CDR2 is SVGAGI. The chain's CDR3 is CASSYWLAGVGELFF. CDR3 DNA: TGTGCCAGCAGTTACTGGCTAGCGGGGGTCGGGGAGCTGTTTTTT.

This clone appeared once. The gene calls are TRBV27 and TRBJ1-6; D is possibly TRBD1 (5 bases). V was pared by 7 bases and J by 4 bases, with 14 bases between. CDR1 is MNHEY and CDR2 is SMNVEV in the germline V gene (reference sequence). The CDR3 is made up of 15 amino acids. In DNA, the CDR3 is TGTGCCAGCACCATAGCCCAGGGTTATAATTCACCCCTCCACTTT. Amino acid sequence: CASTIAQGYNSPLHF.

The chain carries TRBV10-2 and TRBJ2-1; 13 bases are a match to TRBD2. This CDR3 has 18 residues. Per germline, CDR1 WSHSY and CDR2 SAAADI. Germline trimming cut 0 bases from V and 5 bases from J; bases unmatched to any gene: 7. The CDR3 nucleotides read TGCGCCAGCAGTGAGTCGGGACTAGCGGGAAAATCCAACAATGAGCAGTTCTTC. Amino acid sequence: CASSESGLAGKSNNEQFF.

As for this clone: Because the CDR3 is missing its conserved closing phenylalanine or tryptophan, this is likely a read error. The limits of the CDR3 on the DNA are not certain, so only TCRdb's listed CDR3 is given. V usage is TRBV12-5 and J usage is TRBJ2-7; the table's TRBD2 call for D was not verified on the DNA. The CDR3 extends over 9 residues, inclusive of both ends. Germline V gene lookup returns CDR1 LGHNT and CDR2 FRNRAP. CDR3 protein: CASGLARTR.

CDR3 in amino acids: CASSYGTATNEKLFF. CDR3 DNA: TGTGCCAGCAGTTACGGGACAGCAACTAATGAAAAACTGTTTTTT. The chain is built from TRBV6-6 and TRBJ1-4, with TRBD1 matching 7 bases. This CDR3 spans 15 amino acids. Germline V gives CDR1 MNHNY, CDR2 SVGAGI (reference sequence). Trimming took 2 bases from V and 0 from J; bases not matched to a gene: 0.

CDR3 sequence reads: CASSQDSSGENTIYF. The CDR3 DNA reads as TGCGCCAGCAGCCAAGATAGTTCCGGGGAAAACACCATATATTTT. V is TRBV4-1 and J is TRBJ1-3, with D uncertain. The CDR3 sequence is 15 residues long. V gave up 0 bases and J gave up 6 bases, with 12 bases separating them. Germline loops: CDR1 MGHRA, CDR2 YSYEKL.

The CDR3 DNA reads TGTGCCAGCAGTGACAGAAGCGGGGGGGAGACAGATACGCAGTATTTT. This translates into CASSDRSGGETDTQYF. This sequence joins TRBV6-4 and TRBJ2-3; TRBD2 matches 10 bases. The CDR3 is 16 residues long. The V and J ends lost 2 bases and 3 bases, in that order; junction bases with no gene match: 5. Germline V lookup: CDR1 MRHNA, CDR2 SNTAGT.

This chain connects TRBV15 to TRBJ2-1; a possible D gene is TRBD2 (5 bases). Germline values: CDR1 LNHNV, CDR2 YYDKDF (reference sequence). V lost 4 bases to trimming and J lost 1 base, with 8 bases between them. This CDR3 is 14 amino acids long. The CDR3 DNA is TGTGCCACCAGCATGGGAGATTCCTACAATGAGCAGTTCTTC. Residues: CATSMGDSYNEQFF.

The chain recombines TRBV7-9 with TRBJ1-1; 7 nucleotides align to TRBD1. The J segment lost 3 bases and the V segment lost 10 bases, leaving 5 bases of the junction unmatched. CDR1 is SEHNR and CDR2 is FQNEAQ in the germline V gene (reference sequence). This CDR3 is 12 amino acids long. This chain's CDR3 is CATTGVDTEAFF. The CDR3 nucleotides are TGTGCCACCACAGGGGTGGACACTGAAGCTTTCTTT.

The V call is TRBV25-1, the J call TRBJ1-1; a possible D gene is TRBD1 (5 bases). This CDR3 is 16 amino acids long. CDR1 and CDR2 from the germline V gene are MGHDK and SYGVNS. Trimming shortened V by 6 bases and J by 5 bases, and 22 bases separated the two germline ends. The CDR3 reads CASSQRGRATTTEAFF. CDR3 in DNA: TGTGCCAGCAGCCAACGAGGCAGGGCGACGACGACTGAAGCTTTCTTT.

CDR3 DNA: TGTGCCAGCCGGGGGGGGGCCTCGGAGACCCAGTACTTC. Translation: CASRGGASETQYF. The chain links TRBV11-3 to TRBJ2-5; 8 nucleotides align to TRBD2. J lost 5 bases, V lost 8 bases, and 7 bases had no gene match. Germline CDR1 and CDR2: SGHNT and YENEEA. This CDR3 comprises 13 residues.

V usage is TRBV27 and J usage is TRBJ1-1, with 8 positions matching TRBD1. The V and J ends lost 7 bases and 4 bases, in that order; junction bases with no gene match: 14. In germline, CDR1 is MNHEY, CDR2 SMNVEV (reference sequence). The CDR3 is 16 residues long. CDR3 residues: CASTPLPGQGITEAFF. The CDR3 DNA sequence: TGTGCCAGCACTCCTCTCCCAGGACAGGGCATCACTGAAGCTTTCTTT.

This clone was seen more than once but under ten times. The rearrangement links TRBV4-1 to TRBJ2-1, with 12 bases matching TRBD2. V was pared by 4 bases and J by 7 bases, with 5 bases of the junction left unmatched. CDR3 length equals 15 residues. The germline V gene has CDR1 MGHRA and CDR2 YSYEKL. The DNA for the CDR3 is TGCGCCAGCAGCCCGCTAGCGGGGGGGAATAATGAGCAGTTCTTC. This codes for CASSPLAGGNNEQFF.

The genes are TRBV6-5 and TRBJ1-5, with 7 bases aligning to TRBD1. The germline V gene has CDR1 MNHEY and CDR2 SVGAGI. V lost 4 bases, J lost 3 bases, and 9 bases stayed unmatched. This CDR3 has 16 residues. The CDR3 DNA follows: TGTGCCAGCAGTTTCACAGGGGTCGGAGACAATCAGCCCCAGCATTTT. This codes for CASSFTGVGDNQPQHF.

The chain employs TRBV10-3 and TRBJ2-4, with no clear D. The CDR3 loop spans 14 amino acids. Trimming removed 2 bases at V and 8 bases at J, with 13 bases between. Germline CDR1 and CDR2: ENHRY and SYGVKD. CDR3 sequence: CAISELPGGDIQYF. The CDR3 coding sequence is TGTGCCATCAGTGAGCTTCCAGGTGGTGACATTCAGTACTTC.

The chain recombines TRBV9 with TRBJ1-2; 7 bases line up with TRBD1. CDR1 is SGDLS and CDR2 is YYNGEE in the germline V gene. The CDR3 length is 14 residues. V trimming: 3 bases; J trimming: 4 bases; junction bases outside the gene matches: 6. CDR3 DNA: TGTGCCAGCAGCGAGGACAGGTCCAGCTATGGCTACACCTTC. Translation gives CASSEDRSSYGYTF. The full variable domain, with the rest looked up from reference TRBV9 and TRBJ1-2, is DSGVTQTPKHLITATGQRVTLRCSPRSGDLSVYWYQQSLDQGLQFLIQYYNGEERAKGNILERFSAQQFPDLHSELNLSSLELGDSALYFCASSEDRSSYGYTFGSGTRLTVV.

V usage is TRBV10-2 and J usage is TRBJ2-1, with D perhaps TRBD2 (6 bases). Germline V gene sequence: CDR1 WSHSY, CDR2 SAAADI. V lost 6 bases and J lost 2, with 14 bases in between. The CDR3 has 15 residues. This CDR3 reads CASSGGRGTYNEQFF. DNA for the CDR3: TGCGCCAGCAGCGGCGGGCGGGGAACCTACAATGAGCAGTTCTTC.

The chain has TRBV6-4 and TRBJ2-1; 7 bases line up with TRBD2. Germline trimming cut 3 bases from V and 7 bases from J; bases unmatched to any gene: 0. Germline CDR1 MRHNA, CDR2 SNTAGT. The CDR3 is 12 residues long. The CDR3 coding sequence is TGTGCCAGCAGTGAGGGGGGGAATGAGCAGTTCTTC. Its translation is CASSEGGNEQFF.

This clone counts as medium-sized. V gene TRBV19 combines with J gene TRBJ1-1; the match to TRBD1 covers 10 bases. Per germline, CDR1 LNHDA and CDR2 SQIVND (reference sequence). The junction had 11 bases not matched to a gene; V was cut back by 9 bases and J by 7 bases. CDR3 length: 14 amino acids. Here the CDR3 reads CASQRTGGDLEAFF. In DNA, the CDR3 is TGTGCCAGCCAGCGGACAGGGGGGGACCTTGAAGCTTTCTTT.

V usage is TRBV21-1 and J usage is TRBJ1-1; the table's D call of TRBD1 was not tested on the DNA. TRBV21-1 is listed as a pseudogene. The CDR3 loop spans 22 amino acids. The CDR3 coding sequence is TGTGCCAGCAGCAAAGGGGTCTGGAAAGGACAGGGTTTACGAAAGGAGGTTACTGAAGCTTTCTTT. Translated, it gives CASSKGVWKGQGLRKEVTEAFF.

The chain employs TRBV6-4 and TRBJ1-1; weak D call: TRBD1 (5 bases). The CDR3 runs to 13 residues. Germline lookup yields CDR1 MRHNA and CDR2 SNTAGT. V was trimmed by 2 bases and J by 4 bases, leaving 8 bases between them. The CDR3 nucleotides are TGTGCCAGCAGTGACGGGAGGGGCACTGAAGCTTTCTTT. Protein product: CASSDGRGTEAFF.

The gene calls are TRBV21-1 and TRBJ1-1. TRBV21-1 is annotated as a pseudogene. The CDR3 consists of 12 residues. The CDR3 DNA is TGTGCCAGCAGGGGAACACTGTTTAAGACTTTCTTT. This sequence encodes CASRGTLFKTFF.

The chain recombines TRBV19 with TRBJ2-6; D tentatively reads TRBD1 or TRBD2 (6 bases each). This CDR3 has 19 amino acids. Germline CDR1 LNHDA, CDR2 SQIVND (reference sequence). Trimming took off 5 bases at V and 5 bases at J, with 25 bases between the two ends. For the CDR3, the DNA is TGTGCCAGTAGTCCGAGAGGGGGGAGTCTCATCGAGAGGGCCAACGTCCTGACTTTC. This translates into CASSPRGGSLIERANVLTF. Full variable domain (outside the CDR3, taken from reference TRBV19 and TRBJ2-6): DGGITQSPKYLFRKEGQNVTLSCEQNLNHDAMYWYRQDPGQGLRLIYYSQIVNDFQKGDIAEGYSVSREKKESFPLTVTSAQKNPTAFYLCASSPRGGSLIERANVLTFGAGSRLTVL.

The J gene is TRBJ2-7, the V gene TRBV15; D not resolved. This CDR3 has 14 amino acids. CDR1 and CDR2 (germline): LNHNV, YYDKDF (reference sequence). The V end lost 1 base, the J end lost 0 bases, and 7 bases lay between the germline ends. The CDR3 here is CATSRVGDSYEQYF. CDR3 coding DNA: TGTGCCACCAGCAGAGTTGGGGACTCCTACGAGCAGTACTTC.

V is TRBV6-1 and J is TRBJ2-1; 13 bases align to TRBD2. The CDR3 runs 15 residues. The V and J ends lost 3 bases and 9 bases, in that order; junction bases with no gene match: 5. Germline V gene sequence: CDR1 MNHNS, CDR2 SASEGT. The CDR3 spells CASSESLAGGGEQFF. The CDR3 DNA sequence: TGTGCCAGCAGTGAGTCACTAGCGGGGGGGGGTGAGCAGTTCTTC.

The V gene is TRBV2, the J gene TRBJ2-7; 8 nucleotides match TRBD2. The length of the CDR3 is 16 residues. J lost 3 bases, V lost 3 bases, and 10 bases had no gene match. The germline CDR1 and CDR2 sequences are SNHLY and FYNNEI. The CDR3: CASSDPRASGRYEQYF. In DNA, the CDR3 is TGTGCCAGCAGTGACCCGAGGGCTAGCGGGCGCTACGAGCAGTACTTC.

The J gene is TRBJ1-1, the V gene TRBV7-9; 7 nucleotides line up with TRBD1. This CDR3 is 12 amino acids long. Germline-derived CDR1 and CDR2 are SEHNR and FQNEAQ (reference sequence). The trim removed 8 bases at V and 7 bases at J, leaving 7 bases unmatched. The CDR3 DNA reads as TGTGCCAGCGGAACAGGGGTGGTTGAAGCTTTCTTT. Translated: CASGTGVVEAFF.

DNA of the CDR3: TGTGCCACGACCTTATCCTATGGCTACACCTTC. Its protein is CATTLSYGYTF. The genes are TRBV6-6 and TRBJ1-2; D unresolved. This CDR3 spans 11 amino acids. V lost 10 bases and J lost 4, with 10 bases in between. CDR1 and CDR2 (germline): MNHNY, SVGAGI (reference sequence).